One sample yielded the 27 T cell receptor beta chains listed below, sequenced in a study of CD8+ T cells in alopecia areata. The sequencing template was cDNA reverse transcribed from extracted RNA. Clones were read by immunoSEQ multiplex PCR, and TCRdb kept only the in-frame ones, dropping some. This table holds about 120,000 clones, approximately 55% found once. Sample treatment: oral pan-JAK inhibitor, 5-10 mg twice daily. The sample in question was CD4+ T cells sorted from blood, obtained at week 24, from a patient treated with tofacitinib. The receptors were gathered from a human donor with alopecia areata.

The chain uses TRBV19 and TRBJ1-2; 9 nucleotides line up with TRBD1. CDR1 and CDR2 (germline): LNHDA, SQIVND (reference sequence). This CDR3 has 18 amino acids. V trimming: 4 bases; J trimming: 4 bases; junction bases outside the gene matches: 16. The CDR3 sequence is CASSRSIETGGRGYGYTF. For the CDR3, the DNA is TGTGCCAGTAGTAGGAGTATCGAGACAGGGGGGAGAGGCTATGGCTACACCTTC.

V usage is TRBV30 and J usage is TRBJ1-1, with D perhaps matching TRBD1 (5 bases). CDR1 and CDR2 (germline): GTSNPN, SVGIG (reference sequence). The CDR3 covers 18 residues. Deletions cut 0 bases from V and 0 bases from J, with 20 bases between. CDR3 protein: CAWSVLLQRGTMNTEAFF. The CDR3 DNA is TGTGCCTGGAGTGTACTCTTACAGCGTGGGACTATGAACACTGAAGCTTTCTTT.

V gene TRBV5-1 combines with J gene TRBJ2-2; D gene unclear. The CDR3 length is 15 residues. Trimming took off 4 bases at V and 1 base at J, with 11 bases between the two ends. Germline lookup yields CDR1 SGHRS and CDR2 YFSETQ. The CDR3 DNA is TGCGCCAGCAGCCCTAGGTTCTTGAACACCGGGGAGCTGTTTTTT. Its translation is CASSPRFLNTGELFF. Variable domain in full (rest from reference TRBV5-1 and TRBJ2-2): KAGVTQTPRYLIKTRGQQVTLSCSPISGHRSVSWYQQTPGQGLQFLFEYFSETQRNKGNFPGRFSGRQFSNSRSEMNVSTLELGDSALYLCASSPRFLNTGELFFGEGSRLTVL.

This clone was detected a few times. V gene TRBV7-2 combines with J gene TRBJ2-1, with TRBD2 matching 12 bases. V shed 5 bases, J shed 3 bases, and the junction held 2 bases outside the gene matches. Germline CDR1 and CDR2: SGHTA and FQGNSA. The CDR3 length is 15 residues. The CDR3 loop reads CASSTSGGNYNEQFF. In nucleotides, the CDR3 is TGTGCCAGCAGCACTAGCGGGGGGAACTACAATGAGCAGTTCTTC. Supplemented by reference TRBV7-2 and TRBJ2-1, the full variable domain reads GAGVSQSPSNKVTEKGKDVELRCDPISGHTALYWYRQSLGQGLEFLIYFQGNSAPDKSGLPSDRFSAERTGGSVSTLTIQRTQQEDSAVYLCASSTSGGNYNEQFFGPGTRLTVL.

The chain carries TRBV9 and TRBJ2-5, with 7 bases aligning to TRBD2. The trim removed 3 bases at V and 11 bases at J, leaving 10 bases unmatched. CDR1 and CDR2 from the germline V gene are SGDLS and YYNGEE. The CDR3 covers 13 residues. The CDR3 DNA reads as TGTGCCAGCAGCGCTGGGTCGGGGGGAGAGCAGTACTTC. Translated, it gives CASSAGSGGEQYF. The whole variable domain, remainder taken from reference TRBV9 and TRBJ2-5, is DSGVTQTPKHLITATGQRVTLRCSPRSGDLSVYWYQQSLDQGLQFLIQYYNGEERAKGNILERFSAQQFPDLHSELNLSSLELGDSALYFCASSAGSGGEQYFGPGTRLLVL.

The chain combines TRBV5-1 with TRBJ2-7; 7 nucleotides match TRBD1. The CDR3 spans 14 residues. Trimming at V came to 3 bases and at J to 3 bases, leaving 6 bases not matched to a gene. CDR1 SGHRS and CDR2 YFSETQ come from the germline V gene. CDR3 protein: CASSSGGTGYEQYF. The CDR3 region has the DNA TGCGCCAGCAGCTCAGGGGGTACGGGCTACGAGCAGTACTTC.

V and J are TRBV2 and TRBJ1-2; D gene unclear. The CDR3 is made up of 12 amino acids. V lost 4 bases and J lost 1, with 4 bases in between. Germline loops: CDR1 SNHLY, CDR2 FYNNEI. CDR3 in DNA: TGTGCCAGCAGTGTTAATAACTATGGCTACACCTTC. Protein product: CASSVNNYGYTF. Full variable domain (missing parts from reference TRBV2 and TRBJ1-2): EPEVTQTPSHQVTQMGQEVILRCVPISNHLYFYWYRQILGQKVEFLVSFYNNEISEKSEIFDDQFSVERPDGSNFTLKIRSTKLEDSAMYFCASSVNNYGYTFGSGTRLTVV.

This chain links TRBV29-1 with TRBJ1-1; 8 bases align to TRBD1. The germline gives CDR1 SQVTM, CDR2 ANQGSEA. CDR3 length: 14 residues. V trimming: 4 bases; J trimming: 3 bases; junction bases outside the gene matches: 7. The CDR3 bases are TGCAGCGTTGTGACAGGGGCTCGGGACACTGAAGCTTTCTTT. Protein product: CSVVTGARDTEAFF.

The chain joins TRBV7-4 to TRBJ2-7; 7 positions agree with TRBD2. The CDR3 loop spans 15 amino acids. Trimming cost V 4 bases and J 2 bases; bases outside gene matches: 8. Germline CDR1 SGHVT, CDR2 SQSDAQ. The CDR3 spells CASSSRGVRTYEQYF. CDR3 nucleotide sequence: TGTGCCAGCAGCTCCCGGGGGGTAAGGACCTACGAGCAGTACTTC.

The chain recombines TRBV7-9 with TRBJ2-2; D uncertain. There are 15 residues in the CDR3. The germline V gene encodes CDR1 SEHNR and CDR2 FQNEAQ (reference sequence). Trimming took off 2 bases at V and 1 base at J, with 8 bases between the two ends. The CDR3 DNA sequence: TGTGCCAGCAGCTTATTGGGCGTGAACACCGGGGAGCTGTTTTTT. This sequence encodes CASSLLGVNTGELFF. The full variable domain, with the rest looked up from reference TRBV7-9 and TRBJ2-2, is DTGVSQNPRHKITKRGQNVTFRCDPISEHNRLYWYRQTLGQGPEFLTYFQNEAQLEKSRLLSDRFSAERPKGSFSTLEIQRTEQGDSAMYLCASSLLGVNTGELFFGEGSRLTVL.

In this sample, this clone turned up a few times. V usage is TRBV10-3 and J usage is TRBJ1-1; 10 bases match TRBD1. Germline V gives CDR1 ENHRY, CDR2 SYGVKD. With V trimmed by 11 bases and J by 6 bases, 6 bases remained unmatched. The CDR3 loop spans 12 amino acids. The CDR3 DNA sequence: TGTGCCGTGACAGGGGGCGAGGCTGAAGCTTTCTTT. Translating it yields CAVTGGEAEAFF.

As DNA, the CDR3 is TGTGCCAGCTCACAGCAGGAGCCTCGCAACACTGAAGCTTTCTTT. Its protein is CASSQQEPRNTEAFF. This chain links TRBV18 with TRBJ1-1; D not certain. V was trimmed by 4 bases and J by 2 bases, leaving 14 bases between them. This CDR3 is 15 amino acids long. Germline CDR1 KGHSH, CDR2 LQKENI.

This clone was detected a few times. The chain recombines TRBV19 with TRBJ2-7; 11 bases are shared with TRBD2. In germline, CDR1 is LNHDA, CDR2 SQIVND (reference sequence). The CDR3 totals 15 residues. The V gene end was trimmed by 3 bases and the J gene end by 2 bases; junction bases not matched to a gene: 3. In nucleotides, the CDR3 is TGTGCCAGTAGTATGGGACTAGCGGTACCCTACGAGCAGTACTTC. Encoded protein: CASSMGLAVPYEQYF.

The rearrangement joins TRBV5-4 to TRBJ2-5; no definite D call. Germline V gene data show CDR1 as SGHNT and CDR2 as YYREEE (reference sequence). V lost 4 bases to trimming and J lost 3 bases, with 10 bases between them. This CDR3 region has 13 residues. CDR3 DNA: TGTGCCAGCAGCCTCAGGAGAGAAGAGACCCAGTACTTC. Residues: CASSLRREETQYF.

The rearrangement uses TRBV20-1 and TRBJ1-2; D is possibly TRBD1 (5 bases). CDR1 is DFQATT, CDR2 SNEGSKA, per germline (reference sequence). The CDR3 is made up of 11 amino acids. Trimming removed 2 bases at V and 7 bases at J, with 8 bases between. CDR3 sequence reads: CSARRDGGYTF. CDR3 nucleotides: TGCAGTGCTAGAAGGGACGGTGGCTACACCTTC.

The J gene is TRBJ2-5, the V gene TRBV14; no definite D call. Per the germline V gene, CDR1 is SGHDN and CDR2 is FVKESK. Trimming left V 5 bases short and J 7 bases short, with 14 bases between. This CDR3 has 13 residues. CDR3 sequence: CASSYGVVGTQYF. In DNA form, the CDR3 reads TGTGCCAGCAGCTACGGCGTAGTCGGGACCCAGTACTTC.

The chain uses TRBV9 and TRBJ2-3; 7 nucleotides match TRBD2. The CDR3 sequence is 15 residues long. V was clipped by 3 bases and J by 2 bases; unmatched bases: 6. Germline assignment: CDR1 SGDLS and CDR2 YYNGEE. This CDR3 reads CASSGSGATTDTQYF. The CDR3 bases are TGTGCCAGCAGCGGGAGCGGGGCCACCACAGATACGCAGTATTTT.

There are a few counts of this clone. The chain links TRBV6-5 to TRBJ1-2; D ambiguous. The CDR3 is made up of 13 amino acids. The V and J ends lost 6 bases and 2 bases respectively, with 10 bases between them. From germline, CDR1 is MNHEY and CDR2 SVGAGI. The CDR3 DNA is TGTGCCAGCAGCGGTGGACGGAACTATGGCTACACCTTC. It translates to CASSGGRNYGYTF.

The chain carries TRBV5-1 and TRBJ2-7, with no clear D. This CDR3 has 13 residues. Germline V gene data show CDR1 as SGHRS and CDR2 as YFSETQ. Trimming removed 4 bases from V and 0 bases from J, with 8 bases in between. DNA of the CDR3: TGCGCCAGCAGCCCACAGAACTCCTACGAGCAGTACTTC. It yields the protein CASSPQNSYEQYF. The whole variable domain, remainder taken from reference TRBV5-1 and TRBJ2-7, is KAGVTQTPRYLIKTRGQQVTLSCSPISGHRSVSWYQQTPGQGLQFLFEYFSETQRNKGNFPGRFSGRQFSNSRSEMNVSTLELGDSALYLCASSPQNSYEQYFGPGTRLTVT.

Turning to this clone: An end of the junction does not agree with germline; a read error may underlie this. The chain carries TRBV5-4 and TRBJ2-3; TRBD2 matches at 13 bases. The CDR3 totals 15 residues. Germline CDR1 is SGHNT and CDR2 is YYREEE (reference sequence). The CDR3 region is CASSLGLAGPDTQYF. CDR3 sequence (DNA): TGTGCCAGCAGTTTGGGACTAGCGGGGCCAGATACGCAGTATTTT.

DNA of the CDR3: TGTGCCAGCAGAAAGTCAGGGGGCCGGAACACTGAAGCTTTCTTT. This gives the protein CASRKSGGRNTEAFF. J is TRBJ1-1 and V is TRBV5-6; 8 bases agree with TRBD1. V was pared by 5 bases and J by 1 base, with 7 bases of the junction left unmatched. The germline V gene has CDR1 SGHDT and CDR2 YYEEEE. CDR3 length: 15 residues. Combining the CDR3 with reference TRBV5-6 and TRBJ1-1 gives the whole variable domain DAGVTQSPTHLIKTRGQQVTLRCSPKSGHDTVSWYQQALGQGPQFIFQYYEEEERQRGNFPDRFSGHQFPNYSSELNVNALLLGDSALYLCASRKSGGRNTEAFFGQGTRLTVV.

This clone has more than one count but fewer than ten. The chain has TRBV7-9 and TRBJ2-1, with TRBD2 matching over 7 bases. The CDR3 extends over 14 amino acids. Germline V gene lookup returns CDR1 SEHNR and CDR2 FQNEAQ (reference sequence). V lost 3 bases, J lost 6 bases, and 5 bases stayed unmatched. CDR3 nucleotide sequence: TGTGCCAGCAGCTTTACGGGGGGTCTCAATGAGCAGTTCTTC. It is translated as CASSFTGGLNEQFF.

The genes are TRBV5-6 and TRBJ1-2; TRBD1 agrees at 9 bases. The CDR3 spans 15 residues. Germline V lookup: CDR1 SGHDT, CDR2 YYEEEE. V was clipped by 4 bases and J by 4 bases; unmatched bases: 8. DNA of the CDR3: TGTGCCAGCAGCCCGGGGGACAGGGACGCCTATGGCTACACCTTC. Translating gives CASSPGDRDAYGYTF.

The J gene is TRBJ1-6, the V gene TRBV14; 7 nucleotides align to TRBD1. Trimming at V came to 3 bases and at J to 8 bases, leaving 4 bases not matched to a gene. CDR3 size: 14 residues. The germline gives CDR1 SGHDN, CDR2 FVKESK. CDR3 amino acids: CASSHRDSYSPLHF. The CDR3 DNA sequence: TGTGCCAGCAGCCATCGGGACAGCTATTCACCCCTCCACTTT. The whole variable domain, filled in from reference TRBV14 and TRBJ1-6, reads EAGVTQFPSHSVIEKGQTVTLRCDPISGHDNLYWYRRVMGKEIKFLLHFVKESKQDESGMPNNRFLAERTGGTYSTLKVQPAELEDSGVYFCASSHRDSYSPLHFGNGTRLTVT.

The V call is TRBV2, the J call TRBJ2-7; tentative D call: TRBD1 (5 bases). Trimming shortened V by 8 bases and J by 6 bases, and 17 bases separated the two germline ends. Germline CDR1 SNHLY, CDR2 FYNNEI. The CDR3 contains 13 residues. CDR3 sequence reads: CASASMQGAEQYF. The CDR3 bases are TGTGCCAGCGCATCGATGCAGGGTGCCGAGCAGTACTTC.

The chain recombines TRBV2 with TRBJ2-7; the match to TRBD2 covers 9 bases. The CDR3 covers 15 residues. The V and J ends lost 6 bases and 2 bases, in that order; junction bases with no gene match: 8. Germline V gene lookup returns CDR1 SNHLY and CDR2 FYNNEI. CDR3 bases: TGTGCCAGCAGACACCCGCGGGGGGGAACCTACGAGCAGTACTTC. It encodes CASRHPRGGTYEQYF.

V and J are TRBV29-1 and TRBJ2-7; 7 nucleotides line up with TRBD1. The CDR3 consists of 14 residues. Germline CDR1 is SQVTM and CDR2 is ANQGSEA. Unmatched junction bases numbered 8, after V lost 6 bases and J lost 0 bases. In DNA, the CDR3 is TGCAGCGTAAAGGGGACAGACAGCTCCTACGAGCAGTACTTC. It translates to CSVKGTDSSYEQYF.